This T cell receptor (beta chain) was sequenced during a study of blood T cell repertoires in COVID-19. This CDR3 is built from 11 residues. Deletions cut 5 bases from V and 10 bases from J, with 11 bases between. CDR1 is SEHNR, CDR2 FQNEAQ, per germline (reference sequence). Followed over time, Seattle patients had been enrolled while infection was active. The table came from immunoSEQ multiplex PCR; TCRdb's copy has only in-frame clones and leaves some out. The sample carries approximately 480,000 clones, 75% to 90% recorded once. This TCR was recovered from a man aged 18 to 30 with COVID-19, enrolled during active disease. Input material: peripheral blood. The chain joins TRBV7-9 to TRBJ1-1; D possibly corresponds to TRBD1 (5 bases). CDR3 residues: CASSQGGGAFF. The CDR3 bases are TGTGCCAGCAGCCAGGGAGGTGGAGCTTTCTTT.